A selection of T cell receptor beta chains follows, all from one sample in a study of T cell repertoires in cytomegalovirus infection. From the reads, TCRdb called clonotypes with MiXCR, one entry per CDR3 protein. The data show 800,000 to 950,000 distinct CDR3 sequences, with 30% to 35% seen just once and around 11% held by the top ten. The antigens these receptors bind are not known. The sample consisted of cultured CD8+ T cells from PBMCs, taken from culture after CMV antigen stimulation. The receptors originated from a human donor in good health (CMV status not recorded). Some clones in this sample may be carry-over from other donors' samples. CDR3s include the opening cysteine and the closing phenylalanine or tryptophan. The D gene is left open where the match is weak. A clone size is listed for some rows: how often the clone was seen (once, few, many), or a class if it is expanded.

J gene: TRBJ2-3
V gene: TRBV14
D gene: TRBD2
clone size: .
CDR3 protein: CASSQETGGQFGDTQYF
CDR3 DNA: TGTGCCAGCAGCCAAGAAACGGGGGGGCAATTCGGAGATACGCAGTATTTT

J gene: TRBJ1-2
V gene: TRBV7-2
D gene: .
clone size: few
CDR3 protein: CALPRGLNYGYTF
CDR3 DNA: TGTGCCCTCCCCCGGGGATTGAACTATGGCTACACCTTC

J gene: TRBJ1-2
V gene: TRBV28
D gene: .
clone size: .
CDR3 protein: CASSTTRTYKGYTF
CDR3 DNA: TGTGCCAGCAGCACCACTAGGACCTATAAGGGCTACACCTTC

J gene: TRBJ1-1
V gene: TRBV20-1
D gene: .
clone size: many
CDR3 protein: CSARGDGWGNTEAFF
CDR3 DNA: TGCAGTGCTAGGGGGGACGGATGGGGTAACACTGAAGCTTTCTTT

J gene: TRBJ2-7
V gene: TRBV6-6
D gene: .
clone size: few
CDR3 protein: CASSLGRALGQYF
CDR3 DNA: TGTGCCAGCAGTTTAGGACGGGCGCTGGGGCAGTACTTC

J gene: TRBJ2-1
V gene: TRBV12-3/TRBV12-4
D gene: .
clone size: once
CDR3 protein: CASSRQGPGYNEQFF
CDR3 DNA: TGTGCCAGCAGCCGACAAGGACCCGGCTACAATGAGCAGTTCTTC

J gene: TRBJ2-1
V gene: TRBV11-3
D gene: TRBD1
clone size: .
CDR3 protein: CASSYRQGVLDEQFF
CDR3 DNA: TGTGCCAGCAGCTACCGACAGGGTGTACTCGATGAGCAGTTCTTC

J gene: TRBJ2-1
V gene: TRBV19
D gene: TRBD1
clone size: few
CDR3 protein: CATTGGKSNEQFF
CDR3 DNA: TGTGCCACAACAGGGGGAAAATCCAATGAGCAGTTCTTC

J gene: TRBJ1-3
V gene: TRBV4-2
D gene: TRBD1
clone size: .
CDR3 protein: CASSHGTGVGNTIYF
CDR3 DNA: TGTGCCAGCAGCCACGGGACAGGGGTTGGAAACACCATATATTTT

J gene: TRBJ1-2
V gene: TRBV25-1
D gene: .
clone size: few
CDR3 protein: CASSEGDTHTSFYGYTF
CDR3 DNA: TGTGCCAGCAGTGAAGGAGACACCCACACTTCCTTTTATGGCTACACCTTC

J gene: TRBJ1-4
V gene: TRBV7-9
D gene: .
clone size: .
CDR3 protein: CASSRRLGEKLFF
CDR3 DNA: TGTGCCAGCAGCCGGAGGTTGGGTGAAAAACTGTTTTTT

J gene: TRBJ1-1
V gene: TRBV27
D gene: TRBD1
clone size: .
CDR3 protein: CASSPLWTGDTEAFF
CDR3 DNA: TGTGCCAGCAGTCCCCTCTGGACAGGGGATACTGAAGCTTTCTTT

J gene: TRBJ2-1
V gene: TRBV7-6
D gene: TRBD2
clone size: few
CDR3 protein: CASSPRGGDYNEQFF
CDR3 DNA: TGTGCCAGCAGCCCCCGGGGGGGGGACTACAATGAGCAGTTCTTC

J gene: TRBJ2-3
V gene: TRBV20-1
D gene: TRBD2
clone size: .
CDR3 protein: CSARDPGGTTDTQYF
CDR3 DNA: TGCAGTGCTAGAGATCCCGGGGGGACCACAGATACGCAGTATTTT

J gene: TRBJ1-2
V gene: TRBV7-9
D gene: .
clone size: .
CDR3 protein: CASSLGAVPYGYTF
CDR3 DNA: TGTGCCAGCAGCTTAGGGGCGGTCCCCTATGGCTACACCTTC

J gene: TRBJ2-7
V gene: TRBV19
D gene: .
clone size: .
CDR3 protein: CASSIGPYEQYF
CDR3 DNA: TGTGCCAGTAGTATCGGGCCCTACGAGCAGTACTTC

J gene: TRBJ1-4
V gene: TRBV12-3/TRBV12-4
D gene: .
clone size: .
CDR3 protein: CASTPGWEKLFF
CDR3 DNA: TGTGCCAGCACCCCGGGATGGGAAAAACTGTTTTTT

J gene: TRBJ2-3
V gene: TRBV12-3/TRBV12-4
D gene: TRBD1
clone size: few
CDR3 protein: CASSSPGQLENTQYF
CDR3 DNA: TGTGCCAGCAGTTCCCCGGGACAGCTGGAAAATACGCAGTATTTT

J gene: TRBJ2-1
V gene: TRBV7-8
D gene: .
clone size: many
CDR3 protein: CASSVHFGNEQFF
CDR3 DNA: TGTGCCAGCAGCGTTCACTTTGGCAATGAGCAGTTCTTC

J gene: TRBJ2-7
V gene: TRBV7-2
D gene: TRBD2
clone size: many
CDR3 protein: CASSLIAGIYEQYF
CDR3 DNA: TGTGCCAGCAGCCTAATAGCGGGGATCTACGAGCAGTACTTC

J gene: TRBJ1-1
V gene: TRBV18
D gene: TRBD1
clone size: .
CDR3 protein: CASSPEDRVAAEAFF
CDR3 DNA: TGTGCCAGCTCACCTGAGGACAGGGTAGCAGCTGAAGCTTTCTTT

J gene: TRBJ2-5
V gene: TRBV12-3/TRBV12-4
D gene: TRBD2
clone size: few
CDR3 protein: CASSPRTSGGPLAETQYF
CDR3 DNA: TGTGCCAGCAGTCCCCGGACTAGCGGGGGTCCCCTCGCAGAGACCCAGTACTTC

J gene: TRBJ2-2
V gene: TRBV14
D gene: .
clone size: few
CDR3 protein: CASSQDLGSANTGELFF
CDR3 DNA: TGTGCCAGCAGCCAAGATTTGGGCAGCGCGAACACCGGGGAGCTGTTTTTT

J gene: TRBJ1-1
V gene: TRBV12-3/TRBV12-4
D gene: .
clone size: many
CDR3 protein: CASRATGLAFF
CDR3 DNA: TGTGCCAGCAGGGCCACGGGCTTGGCTTTCTTT

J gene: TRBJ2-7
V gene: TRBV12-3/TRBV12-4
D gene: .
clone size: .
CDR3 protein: CASTLGKTYEQYF
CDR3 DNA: TGTGCCAGCACGTTGGGGAAGACCTACGAGCAGTACTTC

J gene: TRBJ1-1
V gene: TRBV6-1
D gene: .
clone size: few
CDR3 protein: CASTIPNSAGYTEAFF
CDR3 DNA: TGTGCCAGCACCATCCCTAACTCCGCCGGGTACACTGAAGCTTTCTTT

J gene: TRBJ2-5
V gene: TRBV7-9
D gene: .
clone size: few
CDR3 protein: CASSLIMGETQYF
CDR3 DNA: TGTGCCAGCAGCTTAATCATGGGAGAGACCCAGTACTTC

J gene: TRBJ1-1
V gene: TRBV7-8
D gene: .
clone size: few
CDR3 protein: CASSLKGPRNTEAFF
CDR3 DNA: TGTGCCAGCAGCTTAAAGGGTCCGAGGAACACTGAAGCTTTCTTT

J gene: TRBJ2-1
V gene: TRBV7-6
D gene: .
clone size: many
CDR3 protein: CASSAKRGVKQGHGQFF
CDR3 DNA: TGTGCCAGCAGCGCCAAGAGGGGGGTTAAACAGGGGCACGGGCAGTTCTTC

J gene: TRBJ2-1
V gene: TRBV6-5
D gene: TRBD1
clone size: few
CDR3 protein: CASSYGQGAVNEQFF
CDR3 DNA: TGTGCCAGCAGTTACGGGCAGGGGGCTGTCAATGAGCAGTTCTTC

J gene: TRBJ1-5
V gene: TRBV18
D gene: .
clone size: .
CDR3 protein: CASSPKWEGNQPQHF
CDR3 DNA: TGTGCCAGCTCACCCAAATGGGAGGGCAATCAGCCCCAGCATTTT

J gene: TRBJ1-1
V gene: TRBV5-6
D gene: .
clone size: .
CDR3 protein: CASSLAGKGPEALSTEAFF
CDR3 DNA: TGTGCCAGCAGCTTGGCCGGCAAGGGGCCTGAGGCACTGAGTACGGAAGCTTTCTTT

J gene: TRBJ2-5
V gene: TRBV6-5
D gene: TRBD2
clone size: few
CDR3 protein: CASSSRTRSQETQYF
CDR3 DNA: TGTGCCAGCAGTTCCCGGACTAGGTCACAAGAGACCCAGTACTTC

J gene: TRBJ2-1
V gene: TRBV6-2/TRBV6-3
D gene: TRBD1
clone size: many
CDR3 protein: CASSYSATGSYNEQFF
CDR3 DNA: TGTGCCAGCAGTTACTCGGCGACAGGGTCCTACAATGAGCAGTTCTTC

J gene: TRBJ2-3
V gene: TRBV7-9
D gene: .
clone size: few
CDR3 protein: CASTLGNKVTQYF
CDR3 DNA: TGTGCCAGCACCTTGGGGAATAAAGTTACGCAGTATTTT

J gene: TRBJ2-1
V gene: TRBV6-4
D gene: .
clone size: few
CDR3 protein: CASSVGFNNEQFF
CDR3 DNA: TGTGCCAGCAGTGTAGGATTTAACAATGAGCAGTTCTTC

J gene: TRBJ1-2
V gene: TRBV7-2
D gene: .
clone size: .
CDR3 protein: CASINNRGYTF
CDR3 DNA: TGTGCCAGCATCAACAACCGGGGATACACCTTC

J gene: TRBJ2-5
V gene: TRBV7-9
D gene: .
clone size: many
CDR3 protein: CASSLVVGGSQETQYF
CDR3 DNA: TGTGCCAGCAGCTTAGTCGTTGGAGGTTCCCAAGAGACCCAGTACTTC

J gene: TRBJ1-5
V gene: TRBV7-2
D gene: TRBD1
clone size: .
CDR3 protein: CASSLRGQGGVQPQHF
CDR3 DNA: TGTGCCAGCAGTCTTAGGGGCCAGGGGGGGGTTCAGCCCCAGCATTTT

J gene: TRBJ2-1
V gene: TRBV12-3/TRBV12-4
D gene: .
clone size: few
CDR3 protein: CASSPSQTNEQFF
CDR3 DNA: TGTGCCAGCAGTCCTTCACAGACCAATGAGCAGTTCTTC

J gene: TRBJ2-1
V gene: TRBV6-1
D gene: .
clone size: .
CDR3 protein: CASSEGGPGLSSYNEQFF
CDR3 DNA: TGTGCCAGCAGTGAAGGGGGACCGGGCCTAAGCTCCTACAATGAGCAGTTCTTC

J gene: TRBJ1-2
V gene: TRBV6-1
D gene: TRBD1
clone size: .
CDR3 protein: CASLGQGDGYTF
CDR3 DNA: TGTGCCAGCTTGGGACAGGGCGATGGCTACACCTTC

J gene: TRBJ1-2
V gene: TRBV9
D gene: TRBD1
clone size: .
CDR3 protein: CASTLEGQGYNYGYTF
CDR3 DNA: TGTGCCAGCACCCTGGAGGGACAGGGGTATAACTATGGCTACACCTTC

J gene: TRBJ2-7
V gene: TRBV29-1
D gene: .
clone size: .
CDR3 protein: CSVPGPSEWSYEQYF
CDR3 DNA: TGCAGCGTCCCAGGACCGTCCGAATGGTCCTACGAGCAGTACTTC

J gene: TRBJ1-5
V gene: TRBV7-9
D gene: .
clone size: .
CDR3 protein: CASSLEPRRSNQPQHF
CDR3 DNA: TGTGCCAGCAGCTTAGAGCCAAGGAGGTCCAATCAGCCCCAGCATTTT

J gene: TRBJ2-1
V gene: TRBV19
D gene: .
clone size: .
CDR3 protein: CASTKADEQFF
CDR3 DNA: TGTGCCAGTACCAAGGCCGATGAGCAGTTCTTC

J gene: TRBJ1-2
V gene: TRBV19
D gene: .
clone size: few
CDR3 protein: CASSISSGRLVSNYGYTF
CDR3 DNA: TGTGCCAGTAGTATAAGTAGTGGACGGCTCGTTTCTAACTATGGCTACACCTTC

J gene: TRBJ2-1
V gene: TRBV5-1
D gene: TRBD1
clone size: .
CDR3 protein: CASSPFGTGEHEQFF
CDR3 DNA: TGCGCCAGCAGCCCGTTCGGGACAGGGGAGCATGAGCAGTTCTTC

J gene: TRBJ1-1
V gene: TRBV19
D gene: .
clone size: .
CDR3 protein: CASNQRVNTEAFF
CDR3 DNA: TGTGCCAGTAACCAACGGGTGAACACTGAAGCTTTCTTT

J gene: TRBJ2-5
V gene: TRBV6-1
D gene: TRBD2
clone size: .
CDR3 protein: CASSEGGGWYQETQYF
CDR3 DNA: TGTGCCAGCAGTGAAGGGGGGGGGTGGTACCAAGAGACCCAGTACTTC

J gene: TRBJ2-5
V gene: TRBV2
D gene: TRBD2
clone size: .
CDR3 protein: CASSEGSGGRKTQYF
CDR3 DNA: TGTGCCAGCAGTGAAGGAAGCGGGGGGAGGAAGACCCAGTACTTC